The following is a TCR beta chain sequence with its context. Its specificity is not known. This entry is derived from a study of cytomegalovirus exposure and HLA in healthy donors. Study-wide findings and caveats: When analyzed later, the rates of TCR association showed variation by HLA locus, with DRB1 the most and HLA-C the fewest. The study labeled about 160 TCR beta chains cytomegalovirus-associated. In a later analysis, specific HLA alleles were associated with 15,000 to 20,000 TCR beta sequences at a 0.05 false discovery rate.

The junction had 7 bases not matched to a gene; V was cut back by 5 bases and J by 4 bases. Per the germline V gene, CDR1 is LNHDA and CDR2 is SQIVND (reference sequence). CDR3 size: 16 residues. The PCR ran on 60 Vbeta and 13 Jbeta primers. TCRdb keeps only in-frame clones here, not all; method: immunoSEQ multiplex PCR. The listing contains roughly 73,000 clones. Specimen: PBMCs. The chain joins TRBV19 to TRBJ2-3, with 12 bases identical to TRBD2. This clonotype originated in a man aged 45-65 years in good health and CMV-seropositive. CDR3 loop: CASSASGRALPDTQYF. DNA for the CDR3: TGTGCCAGTAGTGCTAGCGGGAGGGCCCTCCCAGATACGCAGTATTTT.